This passage covers 16 T cell receptor beta chains from one sample sequenced in a study of cytomegalovirus exposure and HLA in healthy donors. Primers for the PCR totalled 60 Vbeta and 13 Jbeta. Libraries were prepared by immunoSEQ multiplex PCR; TCRdb keeps only in-frame clonotypes and omits some of them. The data contain over 130,000 clones, about 60% of them singletons. The sample taken for sequencing was PBMCs. Receptors were obtained from a woman in her fifties or sixties in good health and CMV-seropositive.

The chain links TRBV7-9 to TRBJ2-1; TRBD2 matches 7 bases. V lost 5 bases to trimming and J lost 4 bases; unmatched junction nucleotides: 8. The CDR3 consists of 15 residues. In germline, CDR1 is SEHNR, CDR2 FQNEAQ (reference sequence). The CDR3 here is CASSTGLAEYNEQFF. The CDR3 DNA reads TGTGCCAGCAGCACCGGCCTAGCGGAATACAATGAGCAGTTCTTC.

The V and J genes are TRBV11-2 and TRBJ2-3, with 12 bases matching TRBD2. The CDR3 sequence is 17 residues long. The germline gives CDR1 SGHAT, CDR2 FQNNGV. V gave up 0 bases and J gave up 4 bases; unmatched junction bases: 5. The CDR3, as DNA: TGTGCCAGCAGCTTAGATAGACCTAGCGGGGGGGCAGATACGCAGTATTTT. Its translation is CASSLDRPSGGADTQYF.

The chain joins TRBV6-5 to TRBJ2-5; D is uncertain. The DNA end is more similar to TRBJ2-7, so the J call may be wrong. The CDR3 runs to 14 residues. In germline, CDR1 is MNHEY, CDR2 SVGAGI. Here the CDR3 DNA reads TGTGCCAGCAGTTACTTGGCCACAGTCAACGAGCAGTACTTC. This translates into CASSYLATVNEQYF.

This clone was seen only a few times. The chain has TRBV5-5 and TRBJ2-4; D may be TRBD2 (6 bases). The CDR3 spans 14 residues. CDR1 is SGHKS, CDR2 YYEKEE, per germline (reference sequence). Trimming took 0 bases from V and 7 from J, leaving 11 bases between them. This CDR3 is CASSLVGRDNIQYF. CDR3 DNA sequence: TGTGCCAGCAGCTTGGTAGGGCGGGATAACATTCAGTACTTC.

This clone appeared a few times. This chain connects TRBV28 to TRBJ2-1, with 16 bases fitting TRBD2. V trimming: 5 bases; J trimming: 3 bases; junction bases outside the gene matches: 7. The V gene's germline CDR1 is MDHEN and CDR2 SYDVKM. The length of the CDR3 is 18 residues. The CDR3 nucleotides read TGTGCCAGCAGTCCATTGGGACTAGCGGGGGGGGTCTACAATGAGCAGTTCTTC. Encoded protein: CASSPLGLAGGVYNEQFF.

The chain carries TRBV5-4 and TRBJ2-3; D call uncertain. The ends were cut back, 4 bases at V and 3 bases at J, with 6 bases in the middle. Germline V CDR1 and CDR2: SGHNT, YYREEE (reference sequence). The CDR3 spans 12 residues. In DNA form, the CDR3 reads TGTGCCAGCAGCCAACTAACAGATACGCAGTATTTT. Translation gives CASSQLTDTQYF.

V is TRBV6-1 and J is TRBJ1-5; 9 nucleotides agree with TRBD1. The length of the CDR3 is 16 residues. J was trimmed by 3 bases and V by 2 bases; bases with no gene match: 5. Per germline, CDR1 MNHNS and CDR2 SASEGT. The CDR3 nucleotides are TGTGCCAGCAGTGAATTTAGGACAGGGGACAATCAGCCCCAGCATTTT. The encoded protein is CASSEFRTGDNQPQHF.

The CDR3 nucleotides are TGCGCCAGCAGCGCGGGACAGGGGATGACTAGCGCGAACACCGGGGAGCTGTTTTTT. The encoded protein is CASSAGQGMTSANTGELFF. The chain is built from TRBV5-1 and TRBJ2-2; 10 bases are a match to TRBD1. Trimming removed 4 bases from V and 0 bases from J; junction bases left unmatched: 12. Germline lookup yields CDR1 SGHRS and CDR2 YFSETQ. This CDR3 has 19 residues.

The chain has TRBV4-3 and TRBJ1-3, with 7 positions matching TRBD1. The CDR3 runs to 15 residues. From germline, CDR1 is LGHNA and CDR2 YSLEER. The V gene end was trimmed by 2 bases and the J gene end by 4 bases; junction bases not matched to a gene: 5. DNA for the CDR3: TGCGCCAGCAGCCAATTGACAGGGACAGGAAACACCATATATTTT. This translates into CASSQLTGTGNTIYF.

The rearrangement joins TRBV7-9 to TRBJ2-3; a possible D gene is TRBD2 (6 bases). Trimming removed 2 bases from V and 4 bases from J, with 13 bases in between. This CDR3 region has 15 residues. The V gene's germline CDR1 is SEHNR and CDR2 FQNEAQ (reference sequence). DNA for the CDR3: TGTGCCAGCAGCTTAATGAGCAGGGAGGCAGATACGCAGTATTTT. Its protein product is CASSLMSREADTQYF. The full variable domain, completed using reference TRBV7-9 and TRBJ2-3, is DTGVSQNPRHKITKRGQNVTFRCDPISEHNRLYWYRQTLGQGPEFLTYFQNEAQLEKSRLLSDRFSAERPKGSFSTLEIQRTEQGDSAMYLCASSLMSREADTQYFGPGTRLTVL.

The sample holds a few counts of this clone. This chain connects TRBV21-1 to TRBJ2-3; the table's D gene call, TRBD2, was not cross checked with the DNA. TRBV21-1 corresponds to a pseudogene. The CDR3 has 17 residues. The CDR3 spells CASSKGGLAASTDTQYF. The CDR3 DNA sequence: TGTGCCAGCAGCAAGGGGGGACTAGCGGCTAGCACAGATACGCAGTATTTT.

Only a few counts were recorded for this clone. V is TRBV5-5 and J is TRBJ2-2, with 9 positions matching TRBD1. Germline V gene lookup returns CDR1 SGHKS and CDR2 YYEKEE (reference sequence). The length of the CDR3 is 15 residues. J was trimmed by 5 bases and V by 0 bases; bases with no gene match: 2. The CDR3 coding sequence is TGTGCCAGCAGCTTGGGGACAGGGGAGACCGGGGAGCTGTTTTTT. Amino acids: CASSLGTGETGELFF.

The chain employs TRBV2 and TRBJ2-6, with TRBD1 matching over 9 bases. The CDR3 covers 18 residues. J lost 4 bases, V lost 3 bases, and 10 bases had no gene match. CDR1 is SNHLY and CDR2 is FYNNEI in the germline V gene. The CDR3 protein is CASSDPIQGASGANVLTF. DNA of the CDR3: TGTGCCAGCAGTGACCCGATACAGGGGGCGTCGGGGGCCAACGTCCTGACTTTC.

V and J are TRBV10-3 and TRBJ2-3; 8 bases line up with TRBD1. Germline V lookup: CDR1 ENHRY, CDR2 SYGVKD. The CDR3 is 12 residues long. Losses at the gene ends were 6 bases for V and 9 bases for J; bases not matched to a gene: 5. CDR3 DNA: TGTGCCATCAGGGACAGGGAGATAACGCAGTATTTT. Translating gives CAIRDREITQYF.

There are a few counts of this clone. This sequence joins TRBV28 and TRBJ1-5; D uncertain. The CDR3 loop spans 15 amino acids. Germline values: CDR1 MDHEN, CDR2 SYDVKM. V lost 1 base, J lost 0 bases, and 7 bases lay in between. CDR3 sequence reads: CASSLFPNSNQPQHF. The CDR3 DNA sequence: TGTGCCAGCAGTTTATTCCCTAATAGCAATCAGCCCCAGCATTTT.

This clone was observed a few times. The CDR3 DNA follows: TGTGCCGCAGGGACAGTCTATGGCTACACCTTC. The encoded protein is CAAGTVYGYTF. The rearrangement joins TRBV28 to TRBJ1-2; 7 bases map to TRBD1. This CDR3 is built from 11 residues. The junction had 4 bases not matched to a gene; V was cut back by 11 bases and J by 4 bases. Germline V gives CDR1 MDHEN, CDR2 SYDVKM.